This is a list of T cell receptor beta chains from one sample in a study of cytomegalovirus exposure and HLA in healthy donors. Libraries were prepared by immunoSEQ multiplex PCR; TCRdb keeps only in-frame clonotypes and omits some of them. The top ten hold around 1.2% of the sample, which has more than 150,000 clones, 70% to 85% seen once. The sequencing input was PBMCs. Every receptor here comes from a girl aged 2 to 10 in good health and CMV-seropositive. Each CDR3 is given with its conserved first and last residue. Part of the rows lack a size; the others show once, few, many or a class for expanded clones.

J: TRBJ1-5
V: TRBV28
size: .
CDR3: CASSRDREGNQPQHF

J: TRBJ2-5
V: TRBV5-6
size: .
CDR3: CASSSWTGGAGETQYF

J: TRBJ1-1
V: TRBV28
size: .
CDR3: CASSYPMNLEEGLRGTEAFF

J: TRBJ1-1
V: TRBV6-1
size: .
CDR3: CASSGGDREDTEAFF

J: TRBJ1-1
V: TRBV19
size: .
CDR3: CASSPTRGSPEAFF

J: TRBJ1-2
V: TRBV11-2
size: .
CDR3: CASSLAAGYGYTF

J: TRBJ2-1
V: TRBV2
size: .
CDR3: CASSSGGAGDEQFF

J: TRBJ1-5
V: TRBV21-1
size: .
CDR3: CASSSWDRAMDQPQHF

J: TRBJ1-4
V: TRBV30
size: .
CDR3: CASSRDLNEKLFF

J: TRBJ2-4
V: TRBV9
size: .
CDR3: CASSPRSGTAQNIQYF

J: TRBJ1-2
V: TRBV30
size: once
CDR3: CAWSEGTGFNGYTF

J: TRBJ1-2
V: TRBV6-5
size: .
CDR3: CASIRTPNANYGYTF

J: TRBJ2-1
V: TRBV11-3
size: .
CDR3: CASSLDRGSYNEQFF

J: TRBJ1-1
V: TRBV28
size: .
CDR3: CASSGQGLETEAFF

J: TRBJ2-3
V: TRBV28
size: .
CDR3: CASSSPFASGGPDTQYF

J: TRBJ2-3
V: TRBV25-1
size: .
CDR3: CASSGPGQPSTDTQYF

J: TRBJ1-2
V: TRBV5-4
size: .
CDR3: CASSLVLSDYRGYTF

J: TRBJ1-4
V: TRBV6-1
size: few
CDR3: CASSVARGEKLFF

J: TRBJ2-1
V: TRBV9
size: once
CDR3: CASEISGDSYNEQFF

J: TRBJ1-2
V: TRBV28
size: .
CDR3: CASSSAIQLLYGSYTF

J: TRBJ2-7
V: TRBV7-2
size: .
CDR3: CASSLYGTSGSRYEQYF

J: TRBJ1-1
V: TRBV4-2
size: .
CDR3: CASSSTGTGNTEAFF

J: TRBJ1-2
V: TRBV19
size: .
CDR3: CAGGGHGSGGYTF

J: TRBJ2-1
V: TRBV6-6
size: .
CDR3: CASSGTVGGNEQFF

J: TRBJ2-1
V: TRBV19
size: .
CDR3: CASRRTSYNEQFF

J: TRBJ1-4
V: TRBV27
size: few
CDR3: CASGTYNEKLFF

J: TRBJ2-1
V: TRBV7-6
size: .
CDR3: CATIDPGLAGVDEQFF

J: TRBJ2-7
V: TRBV25-1
size: few
CDR3: CASSHRQGPSSYEQYF

J: TRBJ1-6
V: TRBV2
size: .
CDR3: CASSEAAVYNSPLHF

J: TRBJ1-2
V: TRBV28
size: .
CDR3: CASSTTGAYGYTF

J: TRBJ1-1
V: TRBV5-4
size: .
CDR3: CASSLGGLGNTEAFF

J: TRBJ1-1
V: TRBV28
size: .
CDR3: CASSFPTGKKTTEAFF

J: TRBJ2-1
V: TRBV15
size: .
CDR3: CATSRDSSGSIDNEQFF

J: TRBJ2-7
V: TRBV20-1
size: .
CDR3: CSAQDRDRRYF

J: TRBJ2-7
V: TRBV5-1
size: once
CDR3: CASSLATDYEQYF

J: TRBJ1-1
V: TRBV6-5
size: .
CDR3: CASYRAIGGNTEAFF

J: TRBJ1-3
V: TRBV5-1
size: .
CDR3: CASSPTGTRLSGNTIYF

J: TRBJ1-1
V: TRBV5-1
size: few
CDR3: CASSLDRWNTEAFF

J: TRBJ1-1
V: TRBV29-1
size: .
CDR3: CSARTPGIAANTEAFF

J: TRBJ2-3
V: TRBV2
size: once
CDR3: CASSAFAISSTDTQYF

J: TRBJ2-7
V: TRBV4-2
size: .
CDR3: CASSQSTSGATFSYEQYF

J: TRBJ1-6
V: TRBV2
size: once
CDR3: CASSPNWTGESPLHF

J: TRBJ2-1
V: TRBV28
size: .
CDR3: CASSSFNEQFF

J: TRBJ2-7
V: TRBV5-1
size: .
CDR3: CASSLGTGVYEQYF

J: TRBJ2-1
V: TRBV27
size: .
CDR3: CASSFEAGYNEQFF

J: TRBJ2-7
V: TRBV27
size: .
CDR3: CASSSYPGTVGHEQYF

J: TRBJ1-5
V: TRBV19
size: .
CDR3: CASSTSGGDQPQHF

J: TRBJ2-5
V: TRBV7-9
size: .
CDR3: CASSFGSGKETQYF

J: TRBJ1-2
V: TRBV9
size: .
CDR3: CASSHPENYGYTF

J: TRBJ1-6
V: TRBV5-1
size: .
CDR3: CASSLGDLNSPLHF

J: TRBJ2-7
V: TRBV6-5
size: .
CDR3: CASRRSGRVNEQYF

J: TRBJ2-3
V: TRBV6-1
size: .
CDR3: CASSEMGLAGISTDTQYF

J: TRBJ2-1
V: TRBV4-1
size: .
CDR3: CASSQVLRDTVEQFF

J: TRBJ2-7
V: TRBV14
size: .
CDR3: CASSLGTGHSYEQYF

J: TRBJ2-7
V: TRBV2
size: once
CDR3: CASNGAQRGGEQYF

J: TRBJ1-5
V: TRBV2
size: few
CDR3: CASSEVARQPQHF

J: TRBJ2-1
V: TRBV7-7
size: once
CDR3: CASSSGSFNEQFF

J: TRBJ2-2
V: TRBV6-1
size: .
CDR3: CASKIEFGTGELFF

J: TRBJ2-6
V: TRBV5-1
size: .
CDR3: CASSRGTPRSWGANVLTF